The 15 T cell receptor beta chains given below trace back to one sample, sequenced in a study of CD8 T cells in ankylosing spondylitis. Via MiXCR, TCRdb re-called the 5' RACE reads, giving one row per CDR3 protein. The repertoire holds about 250,000 distinct CDR3 sequences, with roughly 10% as singletons. Material for sequencing was blood, either unsorted or a sorted T cell fraction (not recorded which). These receptors came from a male donor with ankylosing spondylitis or in good health (not recorded which).

A few counts support this clonotype. The CDR3 loop is CALSRDSLYNEQFF. Here the CDR3 DNA reads TGTGCCCTTTCCAGGGACAGCCTCTACAATGAGCAGTTCTTC. V and J are TRBV30 and TRBJ2-1, with TRBD1 matching 7 bases. The CDR3 covers 14 residues. The ends lost 8 bases at V and 3 bases at J; junction bases unmatched: 10. Germline V gene sequence: CDR1 GTSNPN, CDR2 SVGIG (reference sequence).

This clonotype was found many times. V gene TRBV27 combines with J gene TRBJ2-7; maybe TRBD2 (6 bases). Germline CDR1 is MNHEY and CDR2 is SMNVEV (reference sequence). CDR3 size: 14 residues. The ends were cut back, 6 bases at V and 3 bases at J, with 15 bases in the middle. CDR3 protein: CASSLGLSFYEQYF. For the CDR3, the DNA is TGTGCCAGCAGCCTGGGACTGTCCTTCTACGAGCAGTACTTC.

This clonotype was detected ten times or more. This chain links TRBV7-6 with TRBJ1-3; possible D gene TRBD1, 5 bases. Germline lookup yields CDR1 SGHVS and CDR2 FNYEAQ. The CDR3 totals 18 residues. V was cut by 7 bases and J by 1 base, with 23 bases left in between. CDR3 coding DNA: TGTGCCAGCATCCCCCAAGGGGCAGGCGAAGCGTCTGGAAACACCATATATTTT. It codes for CASIPQGAGEASGNTIYF.

This clonotype has ten or more counts. The chain employs TRBV20-1 and TRBJ2-7; 12 positions agree with TRBD1. Trimming took 3 bases from V and 4 from J; bases not matched to a gene: 7. From germline, CDR1 is DFQATT and CDR2 SNEGSKA (reference sequence). The CDR3 runs to 15 residues. In DNA, the CDR3 is TGCAGTGCTAGGACCCCGGGACAGGGGGCATACGAGCAGTACTTC. Translation gives CSARTPGQGAYEQYF.

This clonotype was recorded at least ten times. This sequence joins TRBV29-1 and TRBJ2-5, with D uncertain. Germline CDR1 reads SQVTM; CDR2 reads ANQGSEA. The CDR3 has 14 amino acids. V shed 4 bases and J shed 5 bases, with 17 bases lying between them. The CDR3 DNA follows: TGCAGCGTTGGGGTCAGGTCCGCGAGTGAGACCCAGTACTTC. Protein product: CSVGVRSASETQYF.

This clonotype was observed at least ten times. This rearrangement joins TRBV20-1 to TRBJ2-7; either TRBD1 or TRBD2 may fit D (6 bases each). CDR1 DFQATT and CDR2 SNEGSKA come from the germline V gene (reference sequence). V was pared by 5 bases and J by 3 bases, with 17 bases between. This CDR3 has 14 amino acids. CDR3 coding DNA: TGCAGTGCTTCAAAAGGGGGGTTCGACTACGAGCAGTACTTC. It translates to CSASKGGFDYEQYF.

This clonotype showed up many times. This chain links TRBV6-5 with TRBJ2-3; D unresolved. The CDR3 covers 12 residues. Looked up from germline, CDR1 is MNHEY and CDR2 is SVGAGI. Trimming shortened V by 5 bases and J by 4 bases, and 7 bases separated the two germline ends. The CDR3 is CASSRTPDTQYF. Written as DNA, the CDR3 is TGTGCCAGCAGTCGTACCCCAGATACGCAGTATTTT.

This clonotype came up many times. The chain employs TRBV5-1 and TRBJ2-1; D possibly corresponds to TRBD1 (6 bases). CDR3 size: 15 residues. Germline CDR1 reads SGHRS; CDR2 reads YFSETQ. V shed 4 bases and J shed 5 bases, with 16 bases lying between them. CDR3 coding DNA: TGCGCCAGCAGCCCCCCCGGACAGATCAACAATGAGCAGTTCTTC. Protein sequence: CASSPPGQINNEQFF.

With regard to this clonotype: At one end, the junction sequence differs from germline, possibly due to a read error. This sequence joins TRBV25-1 and TRBJ1-1, with unresolved D. The CDR3 is made up of 11 amino acids. Looked up from germline, CDR1 is MGHDK and CDR2 is SYGVNS. CDR3 sequence (DNA): TGTGTCAGCACTCGAAACACTGAAGCTTTCTTT. This sequence encodes CVSTRNTEAFF.

The table lists this clonotype with many counts. The chain employs TRBV29-1 and TRBJ2-1; the match to TRBD1 covers 8 bases. The CDR3 runs 13 residues. CDR1 and CDR2 (germline): SQVTM, ANQGSEA. With 6 bases clipped from V and 9 bases from J, the junction kept 10 bases outside the gene matches. This CDR3 is CSVTDRVKGEQFF. The CDR3 DNA follows: TGCAGCGTCACGGACAGGGTAAAGGGTGAGCAGTTCTTC.

This clonotype turned up a few times. The rearrangement joins TRBV19 to TRBJ2-2; 9 bases are a match to TRBD1. The CDR3 has 15 residues. Germline CDR1 LNHDA, CDR2 SQIVND (reference sequence). V trimming: 8 bases; J trimming: 1 base; junction bases outside the gene matches: 5. The CDR3 spells CASQLGQGNTGELFF. In nucleotides, the CDR3 is TGTGCCAGTCAATTGGGACAGGGGAACACCGGGGAGCTGTTTTTT.

This clonotype was observed a handful of times. This sequence joins TRBV30 and TRBJ2-7; a weak D match, TRBD1 (5 bases). Germline values: CDR1 GTSNPN, CDR2 SVGIG (reference sequence). The CDR3 is 13 amino acids. With 2 bases removed from V and 7 bases from J, the gap between germline ends came to 15 bases. CDR3 DNA sequence: TGTGCCTGGAGTTCGCAGGGATTCCGGGAGCAGTACTTC. Its translation: CAWSSQGFREQYF.

In this sample, this clonotype turned up a few times. V and J are TRBV9 and TRBJ2-3; perhaps TRBD2 as D (5 bases). Germline loops: CDR1 SGDLS, CDR2 YYNGEE. This CDR3 region has 15 residues. V lost 4 bases and J lost 2, with 14 bases in between. This CDR3 is CASSSSPVPTDTQYF. The CDR3 DNA sequence: TGTGCCAGCAGCTCTAGCCCGGTTCCCACAGATACGCAGTATTTT.

At least ten counts were recorded for this clonotype. CDR3 sequence reads: CASRGLVADNEQFF. CDR3 nucleotides: TGTGCCAGCAGAGGACTAGTTGCGGACAATGAGCAGTTCTTC. V gene TRBV27 combines with J gene TRBJ2-1; 7 positions match TRBD2. CDR1 is MNHEY and CDR2 is SMNVEV in the germline V gene (reference sequence). This CDR3 has 14 residues. V trimming: 6 bases; J trimming: 5 bases; junction bases outside the gene matches: 7.

V is TRBV5-1 and J is TRBJ1-1; D remains unclear. Germline V gene lookup returns CDR1 SGHRS and CDR2 YFSETQ. The CDR3 is 17 residues long. Deletions cut 1 base from V and 1 base from J, with 17 bases between. The CDR3 sequence is CASSLNEGGWANTEAFF. In nucleotides, the CDR3 is TGCGCCAGCAGCTTGAATGAGGGCGGTTGGGCGAACACTGAAGCTTTCTTT.